These T cell receptor beta chains were read from a single sample in a study of OX40 agonist ivuxolimab in advanced cancers. Measured with immunoSEQ multiplex PCR; TCRdb has only the in-frame clones, and not every one. The table includes roughly 75,000 clones, roughly 90% detected once. Sequencing used CD4+ or CD8+ T cells sorted from blood, obtained in a trial of the OX40 agonist ivuxolimab. These receptors all stem from an adult with an advanced solid tumor such as melanoma, head and neck, liver or kidney cancer. Each CDR3 is given with its conserved first and last residue. A D gene is named only where the DNA matches it firmly. Not every row has a clone size; where given, it reads once, few, many or a size class.

>TRBV2|NA|NA|12|TRBJ2-5
TGTGCCAGCAGTGAGGCGGGTGCCCCCCAGTACTTC
CASSEAGAPQYF
>TRBV15|NA|NA|14|TRBJ2-2
TGTGCCACCGCATCCGGGACTAACACCGGGGAGCTGTTTTTT
CATASGTNTGELFF
>TRBV6-6|NA|TRBD1|14|TRBJ2-5
TGTGCCAGCAGCCCGGGACAGGGGGCGGTTGAGCAGTACTTC
CASSPGQGAVEQYF
>TRBV2|NA|NA|14|TRBJ1-5
TGTGCCAGCAGTAGACAGGATAGCAATCAGCCCCAGCATTTT
CASSRQDSNQPQHF
>TRBV6-1|NA|NA|13|TRBJ2-7
TGTGCCAGCAGAACGGGACACCTCTACGAGCAGTACTTC
CASRTGHLYEQYF
>TRBV7-9|NA|TRBD2|18|TRBJ2-1
TGTGCCAGCAGCTTAGCCCTAGCGGGAGGGAAGCCCTACAATGAGCAGTTCTTC
CASSLALAGGKPYNEQFF
>TRBV5-1|NA|NA|12|TRBJ2-5
TGCGCCAGCAGCTTGGGGTGGGAGACCCAGTACTTC
CASSLGWETQYF
>TRBV9|NA|NA|14|TRBJ2-3
TGTGCCAGCAGTACCCGGCCGGCGGCGGATACGCAGTATTTT
CASSTRPAADTQYF
>TRBV5-1|NA|NA|14|TRBJ1-1
TGCGCCAGCAGCTTGGGGTCAGCGAACACTGAAGCTTTCTTT
CASSLGSANTEAFF
>TRBV19|NA|NA|15|TRBJ1-1
TGTGCCAGTAGTTTACTACAGAGCCCGGGAACTGAAGCTTTCTTT
CASSLLQSPGTEAFF
>TRBV19|NA|NA|16|TRBJ2-1
TGTGCCAGTAGTATAGTTGGCGGGATCCTCTACAATGAGCAGTTCTTC
CASSIVGGILYNEQFF
>TRBV6-5|NA|NA|13|TRBJ2-7
TGTGCCAGCAGGTGGTCAGGACAATACGAGCAGTACTTC
CASRWSGQYEQYF
>TRBV10-3|NA|TRBD1|17|TRBJ2-2
TGTGCCATCAGTGGATTGGGGACAGGGGGTCCCACCGGGGAGCTGTTTTTT
CAISGLGTGGPTGELFF
>TRBV6-5|NA|NA|11|TRBJ1-1
TGTGCCAGCAGGGCCAACACTGAAGCTTTCTTT
CASRANTEAFF
>TRBV7-2|NA|TRBD1|16|TRBJ2-1
TGTGCCAGCAGCTTAGTCGGGACAGGTGAAATGCATGAGCAGTTCTTC
CASSLVGTGEMHEQFF
>TRBV6-6|NA|TRBD1|15|TRBJ1-2
TGTGCCAGCTCGAGGACCGGGACAGACTTCTATGGCTACACCTTC
CASSRTGTDFYGYTF
>TRBV11-3|few|NA|15|TRBJ1-5
TGTGCCAGCAGCTTACGTACACTTCGGGGTCAGCCCCAGCATTTT
CASSLRTLRGQPQHF
>TRBV7-9|NA|NA|13|TRBJ1-2
TGTGCCAGCAGCTTACCCGGTCCCTATGGCTACACCTTC
CASSLPGPYGYTF
>TRBV7-9|NA|TRBD1|13|TRBJ1-5
TGTGCCAGCAGCCAAACAGGGGATCAGCCCCAGCATTTT
CASSQTGDQPQHF
>TRBV12-5|NA|NA|13|TRBJ2-3
TGTGCTAGTGGTTTTAGTGCCACAGATACGCAGTATTTT
CASGFSATDTQYF
>TRBV10-3|NA|NA|17|TRBJ2-1
TGTGCCATCAGTGAGTGGGATAGTGGTAAGGATTTCAATGAGCAGTTCTTC
CAISEWDSGKDFNEQFF
>TRBV7-2|NA|NA|13|TRBJ1-5
TGTGCCAGCAGCTTAGGGATAGGTCAGCCCCAGCATTTT
CASSLGIGQPQHF
>TRBV5-1|NA|TRBD2|16|TRBJ2-3
TGCGCCAGCTCCCAGGCGGGGGGGCCTTCCACAGATACGCAGTATTTT
CASSQAGGPSTDTQYF
>TRBV28|NA|TRBD2|14|TRBJ2-7
TGTGCCAGCAACGGCCCCCCGCCGGGAGGCGAGCAGTACTTC
CASNGPPPGGEQYF
>TRBV10-3|NA|NA|12|TRBJ2-7
TGTGCCATCAGCTCGGGTTTCTACGAGCAGTACTTC
CAISSGFYEQYF
>TRBV7-8|NA|NA|13|TRBJ1-1
TGTGCCAGCAGCTTCGAGTTCAACACTGAAGCTTTCTTT
CASSFEFNTEAFF